What follows are 22 T cell receptor beta chains derived from one specimen sequenced in a study of blood T cell repertoires in COVID-19. Sequencing was performed with immunoSEQ multiplex PCR; in TCRdb, only in-frame clones are kept and a portion is missing. The sample holds over 100,000 clones, approximately 78% seen once. Specimen: peripheral blood. The receptors were sampled from a man between 65 and 85 years old with acute or convalescent COVID-19.

The genes are TRBV10-1 and TRBJ1-6; no reliable D call. Trimming left V 5 bases short and J 7 bases short, with 9 bases between. CDR1 and CDR2 from the germline V gene are WNHNN and SYGVQD (reference sequence). This CDR3 comprises 13 residues. CDR3 region: CASSRETNSPLHF. In nucleotides, the CDR3 is TGCGCCAGCAGTCGAGAGACAAATTCACCCCTCCACTTT.

This clone was seen once. The chain couples TRBV19 to TRBJ1-5; the match to TRBD1 covers 7 bases. The ends lost 2 bases at V and 7 bases at J; junction bases unmatched: 2. The CDR3 loop spans 13 amino acids. The germline gives CDR1 LNHDA, CDR2 SQIVND (reference sequence). For the CDR3, the DNA is TGTGCCAGTAGTATAACAGGGGTACAGCCCCAGCATTTT. Residues: CASSITGVQPQHF.

The chain carries TRBV7-9 and TRBJ1-5, with D unresolved. The CDR3 consists of 16 residues. V lost 1 base and J 1 base, leaving 11 bases between the germline ends. Germline-derived CDR1 and CDR2 are SEHNR and FQNEAQ (reference sequence). The CDR3 is CASSLEYGMSNQPQHF. In DNA, the CDR3 is TGTGCCAGCAGCTTAGAGTACGGGATGAGCAATCAGCCCCAGCATTTT.

This sequence joins TRBV24-1 and TRBJ2-1; 10 bases align to TRBD2. CDR3 length: 17 amino acids. J lost 10 bases, V lost 1 base, and 12 bases had no gene match. The germline V gene has CDR1 KGHDR and CDR2 SFDVKD. Written as DNA, the CDR3 is TGTGCCACCAGTGATTTCGGGCCTAGCGGGAGTTTGGAAGAGCAGTTCTTC. It is translated as CATSDFGPSGSLEEQFF.

J is TRBJ2-1 and V is TRBV28, with a weak D call TRBD1 (6 bases). V lost 4 bases and J 3 bases, leaving 13 bases between the germline ends. Per the germline V gene, CDR1 is MDHEN and CDR2 is SYDVKM. The CDR3 contains 15 residues. This CDR3 reads CASSSQGFFYNEQFF. The CDR3 region has the DNA TGTGCCAGCAGTTCACAGGGATTTTTCTACAATGAGCAGTTCTTC. The entire variable domain, with the rest obtained from reference TRBV28 and TRBJ2-1, is as follows: DVKVTQSSRYLVKRTGEKVFLECVQDMDHENMFWYRQDPGLGLRLIYFSYDVKMKEKGDIPEGYSVSREKKERFSLILESASTNQTSMYLCASSSQGFFYNEQFFGPGTRLTVL.

This clone was counted once. The chain employs TRBV10-1 and TRBJ2-1; 9 bases match TRBD1. The CDR3 runs 14 residues. CDR1 WNHNN and CDR2 SYGVQD come from the germline V gene (reference sequence). The trim removed 4 bases at V and 6 bases at J, leaving 4 bases unmatched. The CDR3 sequence is CASSGGQGSNEQFF. The DNA for the CDR3 is TGCGCCAGCAGTGGAGGACAGGGGTCCAATGAGCAGTTCTTC.

This chain uses TRBV19 with TRBJ1-6, with TRBD1 identical over 10 bases. J gave up 9 bases and V 4 bases, and 6 bases lay outside the gene matches. Per germline, CDR1 LNHDA and CDR2 SQIVND (reference sequence). The CDR3 contains 15 residues. This CDR3 is CASSTAGQGGSPLHF. The CDR3 nucleotides are TGTGCCAGTAGTACTGCCGGACAGGGGGGTTCACCCCTCCACTTT.

This clone was counted a single time. V and J are TRBV7-3 and TRBJ1-5; D ambiguous. The CDR3 extends over 13 amino acids. Trimming pared 2 bases from V and 5 bases from J, leaving 7 bases between. Germline V gives CDR1 SGHTA, CDR2 FQGTGA. The CDR3 spells CASSLEVDQPQHF. The CDR3 DNA is TGTGCCAGCAGCTTAGAGGTGGATCAGCCCCAGCATTTT.

This sequence joins TRBV28 and TRBJ2-4; 9 bases align to TRBD1. Germline CDR1 is MDHEN and CDR2 is SYDVKM. This CDR3 has 15 amino acids. J gave up 4 bases and V 4 bases, and 5 bases lay outside the gene matches. CDR3 bases: TGTGCCAGCAGTTCTCCCGGGACAGGGAAAAACATTCAGTACTTC. Its translation: CASSSPGTGKNIQYF.

The chain links TRBV14 to TRBJ2-3, with 8 bases aligning to TRBD2. The germline V gene encodes CDR1 SGHDN and CDR2 FVKESK. With 2 bases clipped from V and 2 bases from J, the junction kept 3 bases outside the gene matches. The CDR3 extends over 15 amino acids. The CDR3 region has the DNA TGTGCCAGCAGCCAACGGCGGGGGGTCACAGATACGCAGTATTTT. Translation gives CASSQRRGVTDTQYF.

The chain uses TRBV28 and TRBJ2-6; D may be TRBD1 (5 bases). Trimming left V 2 bases short and J 0 bases short, with 8 bases between. Germline CDR1 and CDR2: MDHEN and SYDVKM. The length of the CDR3 is 16 residues. Here the CDR3 reads CASSLRGTSGANVLTF. The CDR3 DNA follows: TGTGCCAGCAGTTTAAGGGGAACCTCTGGGGCCAACGTCCTGACTTTC.

CDR3 loop: CSASQGNTEAFF. The CDR3 nucleotides are TGCAGTGCTAGTCAGGGGAACACTGAAGCTTTCTTT. This chain links TRBV20-1 with TRBJ1-1; maybe TRBD1 (5 bases). V gave up 3 bases and J gave up 1 base, with 6 bases separating them. CDR1 is DFQATT and CDR2 is SNEGSKA in the germline V gene (reference sequence). This CDR3 contains 12 residues.

The gene calls are TRBV5-6 and TRBJ2-7; D gene uncertain. The CDR3 runs 13 residues. V shed 5 bases and J shed 3 bases, with 12 bases lying between them. CDR1 is SGHDT and CDR2 is YYEEEE in the germline V gene. As DNA, the CDR3 is TGTGCCAGCAGGTCTAGGATAGGCTACGAGCAGTACTTC. Translated: CASRSRIGYEQYF.

The chain employs TRBV19 and TRBJ2-7; D is perhaps TRBD1 (5 bases). The ends were cut back, 5 bases at V and 1 base at J, with 15 bases in the middle. CDR3 length equals 15 residues. The germline gives CDR1 LNHDA, CDR2 SQIVND (reference sequence). The CDR3 loop reads CASSAQSTVSYEQYF. The CDR3 nucleotides are TGTGCCAGTAGTGCACAATCGACAGTGTCCTACGAGCAGTACTTC.

This clone was picked up one time. The chain carries TRBV6-5 and TRBJ1-3, with D unclear. Germline V lookup: CDR1 MNHEY, CDR2 SVGAGI. V was clipped by 9 bases and J by 0 bases, with 9 bases between them. The CDR3 spans 13 residues. The CDR3 DNA reads TGTGCCAGTCACAGAACCTCTGGAAACACCATATATTTT. Translation gives CASHRTSGNTIYF.

This clone has more than one count but fewer than ten. The chain links TRBV24-1 to TRBJ2-2; D may be TRBD1 (6 bases). Germline V CDR1 and CDR2: KGHDR, SFDVKD. The CDR3 runs 16 residues. Between the trimmed V and J ends, which lost 1 base and 0 bases, there was a span of 8 bases. CDR3 amino acids: CATSDFTGSNTGELFF. CDR3 bases: TGTGCCACCAGTGATTTTACAGGGTCGAACACCGGGGAGCTGTTTTTT.

This chain connects TRBV28 to TRBJ2-7, with 11 bases identical to TRBD2. V lost 6 bases, J lost 1 base, and 8 bases stayed unmatched. The CDR3 is made up of 16 amino acids. CDR1 is MDHEN, CDR2 SYDVKM, per germline. Here the CDR3 reads CASSSPGLAGSYEQYF. DNA of the CDR3: TGTGCCAGCAGCTCTCCCGGACTAGCGGGTTCCTACGAGCAGTACTTC.

This sequence joins TRBV19 and TRBJ1-6; 9 nucleotides match TRBD1. The germline CDR1 and CDR2 sequences are LNHDA and SQIVND (reference sequence). There are 16 residues in the CDR3. V dropped 6 bases and J dropped 10; count of bases not matched to a gene: 13. For the CDR3, the DNA is TGTGCCAGTAGCCCGCCCGGGACAGGGTTGCGGTCACCCCTCCACTTT. It translates to CASSPPGTGLRSPLHF.

The chain is built from TRBV12-3 or TRBV12-4 and TRBJ1-5; no firm D call. The CDR3 extends over 12 amino acids. Deletions cut 0 bases from V and 5 bases from J, with 2 bases between. The CDR3 reads CASSLAYQPQHF. For the CDR3, the DNA is TGTGCCAGCAGTTTAGCCTATCAGCCCCAGCATTTT.

The CDR3 nucleotides are TGCAGTGCTAGTAGGGACAGGGGGCGCGAGCAGTACTTC. This encodes CSASRDRGREQYF. The V and J genes are TRBV20-1 and TRBJ2-7; 12 nucleotides align to TRBD1. CDR3 size: 13 residues. Unmatched junction bases numbered 3, after V lost 3 bases and J lost 6 bases. Germline CDR1 DFQATT, CDR2 SNEGSKA (reference sequence).

The rearrangement joins TRBV5-1 to TRBJ1-5; D gene uncertain. The CDR3 sequence is 10 residues long. Germline CDR1 is SGHRS and CDR2 is YFSETQ. V was cut by 2 bases and J by 9 bases, with 3 bases left in between. CDR3 DNA: TGCGCCAGCAGCTTTCGGCCCCAGCATTTT. Translating gives CASSFRPQHF.

The chain employs TRBV28 and TRBJ1-2, with 8 bases lining up with TRBD1. Germline assignment: CDR1 MDHEN and CDR2 SYDVKM. V gave up 4 bases and J gave up 5 bases; unmatched junction bases: 18. This CDR3 comprises 18 residues. DNA for the CDR3: TGTGCCAGCAGTTCAAAACGGCAGGGGGCGCCCCCGGTTTATGGCTACACCTTC. Translated: CASSSKRQGAPPVYGYTF.